Sequencing of this T cell receptor beta chain was carried out in a study of low-dose radiotherapy and immunotherapy resistance in tumors. Overall study: Cohort 1 was given 0.5 Gy per fraction every 2 weeks, for 6.5 Gy total.

Alpha and beta chains were covered, as first-strand cDNA relied on TRAV- and TRBV-specific primers. TCR amplification involved roughly 21 PCR cycles with a constant-region primer and V-primer adapter. TCRdb reanalysed the reads using MiXCR and keeps one entry per CDR3 protein. The sample has 35,000 to 50,000 distinct CDR3 sequences, about 20% seen once. Sample time point: after trial treatment. Treatment specified: LDRT plus nivolumab, ipilimumab, low-dose cyclophosphamide and aspirin (RACIN trial). Low-dose radiotherapy, low-dose cyclophosphamide, aspirin, ipilimumab and nivolumab were all given to the donors. This CDR3 is built from 15 residues. V was cut by 6 bases and J by 7 bases, with 22 bases left in between.

The receptor was isolated from a female donor with ovarian cancer. V gene TRBV12-3 or TRBV12-4 combines with J gene TRBJ2-7, with a possible D match to TRBD1 (6 bases). The starting material was PBMCs, obtained after low-dose radiotherapy plus immunotherapy. The CDR3 coding sequence is TGTGCCAGCAGCCCATCCGGGACACTCTCATGGGAGCAGTACTTC. The encoded protein is CASSPSGTLSWEQYF.